This T cell receptor beta chain was captured in a study of beta chain features in type 1 diabetes. On the study more broadly: Patients were similar to healthy donors in age and gender (as well as in cell yields).

Purities over 98% were achieved in all sorted populations. Findings of the study overall: There was a moderate but significant shortening of TCRB CDR3s in all four CD4+ subsets of Type 1 diabetes patients. The naive, central memory and Treg TCRB repertoires looked more alike in patients than they did in healthy donors.

The whole isolated RNA underwent reverse transcription, so sequencing captured expressed TCRB transcripts. The protocol was immunoSEQ multiplex PCR, while the TCRdb copy is restricted to in-frame clones and leaves out a portion. The sample holds around 240,000 clones, 15% to 20% seen once. To note about this clone: Antigen unknown.

Sequencing was carried out using naive CD4+ T cells from blood. The clonotype was recovered from a man younger than 45 with type 1 diabetes.

CDR3 sequence reads: CASSLGGRNIQYF. CDR3 coding DNA: TGTGCCAGCAGCCTTGGGGGCCGGAACATTCAGTACTTC. The chain recombines TRBV9 with TRBJ2-4, with a tentative D call TRBD1 (6 bases). Germline CDR1 and CDR2: SGDLS and YYNGEE. V was clipped by 4 bases and J by 7 bases, with 12 bases between them. The CDR3 is 13 residues long.